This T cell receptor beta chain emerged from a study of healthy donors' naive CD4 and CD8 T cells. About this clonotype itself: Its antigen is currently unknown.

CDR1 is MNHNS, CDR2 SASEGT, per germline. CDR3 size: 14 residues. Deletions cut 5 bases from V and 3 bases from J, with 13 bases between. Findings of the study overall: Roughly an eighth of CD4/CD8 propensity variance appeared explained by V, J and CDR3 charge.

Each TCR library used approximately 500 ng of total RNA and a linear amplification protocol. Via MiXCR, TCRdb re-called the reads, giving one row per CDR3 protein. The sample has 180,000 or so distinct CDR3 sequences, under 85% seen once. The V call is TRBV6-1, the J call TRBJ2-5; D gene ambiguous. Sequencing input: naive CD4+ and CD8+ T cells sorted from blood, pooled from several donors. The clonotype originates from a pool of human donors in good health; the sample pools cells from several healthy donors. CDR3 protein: CASSTPGREETQYF. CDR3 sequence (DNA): TGTGCCAGCAGTACCCCGGGCCGGGAAGAGACCCAGTACTTC.